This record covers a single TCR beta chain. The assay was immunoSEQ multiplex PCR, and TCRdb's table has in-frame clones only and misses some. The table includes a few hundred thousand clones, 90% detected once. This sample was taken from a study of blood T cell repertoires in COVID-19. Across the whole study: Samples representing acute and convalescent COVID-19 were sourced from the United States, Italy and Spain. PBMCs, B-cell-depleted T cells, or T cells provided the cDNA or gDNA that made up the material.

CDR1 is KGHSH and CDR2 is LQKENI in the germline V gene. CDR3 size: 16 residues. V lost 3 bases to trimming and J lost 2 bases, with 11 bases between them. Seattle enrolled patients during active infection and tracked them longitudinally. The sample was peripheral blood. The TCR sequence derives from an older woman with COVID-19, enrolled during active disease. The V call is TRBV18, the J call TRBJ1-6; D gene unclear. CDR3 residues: CASSPGYDPYNSPLHF. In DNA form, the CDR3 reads TGTGCCAGCTCACCCGGGTATGACCCCTATAATTCACCCCTCCACTTT.